The subject of this entry is one T cell receptor beta chain. It has no known antigen specificity. No much larger clonotype is one base removed from it; base qualities were not supplied. These data come from a study of OX40 agonist ivuxolimab in advanced cancers. About the investigation overall: The costimulatory receptor OX40 (CD134) was targeted by ivuxolimab, a fully human IgG2 agonistic monoclonal antibody. Intravenous ivuxolimab was administered to patients every 2 weeks at six dose levels: 0.01, 0.1, 0.3, 1.5, 3 and 10 mg/kg. Among the 50 to 55 dose-escalation patients, roughly 20 had hepatocellular carcinoma, 15 or so melanoma, 9 renal cell carcinoma and 9 head and neck cancer. The dose-escalation cohort was about 83% male with a mean age of roughly 60 years, ranging from about 20 to 85. Patients were allowed to have had prior anti-PD-1, anti-PD-L1 or anti-CTLA-4 therapy, and around 40% of the dose-escalation patients had previously received checkpoint inhibitors. Partial responses were achieved by three dose-escalation patients, of whom one had hepatocellular carcinoma and two had cutaneous melanoma. The point of sequencing TCRbeta in the periphery was to test whether ivuxolimab changed TCR sequence diversity and drove clonal T-cell expansion. The paper covers the monotherapy dose-escalation part of the phase I ivuxolimab trial, which included N ≈ 57 patients.

Study-wide conclusions, independent of this receptor: Clonal expansion of both CD4+ and CD8+ blood T cells was observed from baseline to week 6 at doses 0.1 to 3.0 mg/kg. After ivuxolimab, more expanded clones were found on average in CD8+ T cells than in CD4+ T cells. Antigen specificity was not determined for the clonally expanded peripheral T cells. In partial responders in the 0.1-3.0 mg/kg groups, normalized peripheral clonal expansion was found to be among the lowest, especially among CD8+ T cells. Low levels of normalized T-cell clonal expansion were also shown by some nonresponding patients.

Genomic DNA was extracted from sorted cells for sequencing of the TCRbeta CDR3 region. The immunoSEQ Assay was used for sequencing of TCRbeta CDR3 regions. The table was pulled from immuneACCESS by TCRdb, which kept in-frame rearrangements only. Such tables lose some clones; where checked, under half of the loss comes from unresolved V genes, and the rest has no known cause. Present in this sample are some 43,000 clones, roughly 90% of which were seen just once. 0.58% of the sample rests with the top ten. The trial excluded patients who had a history of autoimmune disease or were on systemic immunosuppression. Peripheral blood for TCR sequencing was drawn from every dose cohort at baseline, at cycle 4 day 1 and at cycle 7 day 1. Samples came from an open-label, multicenter, first-in-human phase I dose-escalation trial of ivuxolimab. Adults with locally advanced or metastatic head and neck squamous cell, hepatocellular, melanoma or renal cell carcinoma were enrolled in the trial. Before TCR sequencing, CD4+ and CD8+ T cells were separately sorted from peripheral blood.

At the junction V is shortened by 4 bases and J by 6 bases, with 16 bases in between. Taken from the germline V gene, the CDR1 and CDR2 loops are LGHNA and YNFKEQ. From the cysteine through the phenylalanine, the CDR3 covers 15 amino acids. Only CDR3 DNA is held: 45 bases, read in frame from base 1. The material sequenced was CD4+ or CD8+ T cells sorted from blood, taken in a trial of the OX40 agonist ivuxolimab. The receptor's source is an adult with an advanced solid tumor such as melanoma, head and neck, liver or kidney cancer. The chain uses TRBV4-2 and TRBJ2-1; the D segment could be TRBD2, given 6 matching bases. The CDR3 protein sequence reads: CASSLPGLDTNEQFF. The DNA sequence reads TGTGCCAGCAGCCTGCCGGGACTTGACACCAATGAGCAGTTCTTC.